These 6 T cell receptor beta chains were all obtained from the same sample, sequenced in a study of T cells after yellow fever vaccination. TCRdb ran MiXCR on the 5' RACE reads and lists one entry per CDR3 protein. The sample records roughly 180,000 distinct CDR3 sequences, approximately 6.2% being singletons. This specimen was CD4+ T cells sorted from PBMCs, taken on the day of the first yellow fever vaccination. These receptors all come from a man between 18 and 35 years old who received the YFV17D yellow fever vaccine.

This rearrangement joins TRBV7-2 to TRBJ1-1; D possibly corresponds to TRBD1 (6 bases). Deletions cut 2 bases from V and 10 bases from J, with 20 bases between. Germline-derived CDR1 and CDR2 are SGHTA and FQGNSA. This CDR3 contains 15 residues. CDR3 residues: CASSLQVGEGEAAFF. CDR3 DNA: TGTGCCAGCAGCTTACAGGTGGGGGAGGGGGAGGCAGCTTTCTTT.

The chain combines TRBV5-1 with TRBJ1-2; D unclear. V gave up 0 bases and J gave up 4 bases, with 10 bases separating them. CDR3 length equals 14 residues. Per germline, CDR1 SGHRS and CDR2 YFSETQ. CDR3 DNA sequence: TGCGCCAGCAGCTTGGAATCCGCAAGCTATGGCTACACCTTC. The encoded protein is CASSLESASYGYTF.

This clonotype has more than one count but fewer than ten. J is TRBJ2-1 and V is TRBV7-9, with 11 bases identical to TRBD2. This CDR3 is built from 16 residues. The trim removed 6 bases at V and 9 bases at J, leaving 13 bases unmatched. Per the germline V gene, CDR1 is SEHNR and CDR2 is FQNEAQ (reference sequence). The CDR3 sequence is CASRSPSGGTLGEQFF. CDR3 sequence (DNA): TGTGCCAGCAGGTCACCTAGCGGGGGGACCCTGGGTGAGCAGTTCTTC.

This clonotype has a count of ten or more. The chain has TRBV28 and TRBJ1-2; D ambiguous. Germline assignment: CDR1 MDHEN and CDR2 SYDVKM. Between the trimmed V and J ends, which lost 6 bases and 8 bases, there was a span of 16 bases. The CDR3 is made up of 13 amino acids. The CDR3 spells CASRPGRTRGYTF. CDR3 sequence (DNA): TGTGCCAGCAGACCCGGACGGACCCGGGGCTACACCTTC.

This clonotype was counted ten times or more. V is TRBV6-2 or TRBV6-3 and J is TRBJ2-5; 10 nucleotides align to TRBD2. Unmatched junction bases numbered 6, after V lost 5 bases and J lost 3 bases. CDR1 is MNHEY and CDR2 is SVGEGT in the germline V gene. CDR3 size: 15 residues. The CDR3 DNA reads TGTGCCAGCAGTAGAAGGACTAGCGGAGAAGAGACCCAGTACTTC. Translation gives CASSRRTSGEETQYF.

V and J are TRBV27 and TRBJ1-3; D remains unclear. V was clipped by 8 bases and J by 4 bases, with 6 bases between them. Germline assignment: CDR1 MNHEY and CDR2 SMNVEV (reference sequence). The CDR3 length is 11 residues. CDR3 DNA: TGTGCCAGCGGATGGGGAAACACCATATATTTT. The encoded protein is CASGWGNTIYF.